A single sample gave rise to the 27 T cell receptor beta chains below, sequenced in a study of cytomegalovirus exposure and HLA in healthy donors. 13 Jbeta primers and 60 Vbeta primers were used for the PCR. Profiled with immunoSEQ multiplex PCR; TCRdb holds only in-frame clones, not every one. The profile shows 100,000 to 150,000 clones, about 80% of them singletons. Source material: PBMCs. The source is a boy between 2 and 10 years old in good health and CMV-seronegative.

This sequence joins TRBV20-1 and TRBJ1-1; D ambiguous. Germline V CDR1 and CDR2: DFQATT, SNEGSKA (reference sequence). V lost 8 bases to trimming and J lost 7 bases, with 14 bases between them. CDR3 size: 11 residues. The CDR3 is CSTLPGNEAFF. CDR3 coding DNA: TGCAGTACCTTACCGGGGAATGAAGCTTTCTTT.

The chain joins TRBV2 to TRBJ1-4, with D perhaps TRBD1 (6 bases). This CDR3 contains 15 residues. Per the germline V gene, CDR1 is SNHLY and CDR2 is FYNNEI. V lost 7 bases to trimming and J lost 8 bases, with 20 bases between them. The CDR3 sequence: CASTSPGGLREKLFF. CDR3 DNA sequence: TGTGCCAGCACCTCCCCGGGGGGGCTCCGGGAAAAACTGTTTTTT.

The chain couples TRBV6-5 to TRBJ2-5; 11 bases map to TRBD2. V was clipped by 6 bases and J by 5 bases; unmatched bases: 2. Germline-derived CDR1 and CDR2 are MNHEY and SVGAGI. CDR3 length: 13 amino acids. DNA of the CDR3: TGTGCCAGCAGCCGGACTAGCGGGGAGACCCAGTACTTC. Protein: CASSRTSGETQYF.

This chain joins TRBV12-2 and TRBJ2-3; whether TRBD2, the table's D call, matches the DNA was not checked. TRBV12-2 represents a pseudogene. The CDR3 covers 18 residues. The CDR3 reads CASRRSASGSGGTDTQYF. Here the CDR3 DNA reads TGTGCAAGTCGCCGTTCGGCTAGCGGGAGCGGAGGGACAGATACGCAGTATTTT.

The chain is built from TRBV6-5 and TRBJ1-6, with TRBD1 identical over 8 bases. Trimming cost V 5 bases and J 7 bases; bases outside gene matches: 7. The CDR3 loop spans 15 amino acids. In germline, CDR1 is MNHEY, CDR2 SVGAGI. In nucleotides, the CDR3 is TGTGCCAGCAGTCCGCAGGACAGGGCAAATTCACCCCTCCACTTT. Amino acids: CASSPQDRANSPLHF.

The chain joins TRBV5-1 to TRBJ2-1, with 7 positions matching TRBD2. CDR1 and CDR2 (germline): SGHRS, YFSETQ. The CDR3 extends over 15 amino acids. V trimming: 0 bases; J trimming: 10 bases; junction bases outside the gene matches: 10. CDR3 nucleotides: TGCGCCAGCAGCTTGGGAAGTGCGGGAGTTAACGAGCAGTTCTTC. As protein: CASSLGSAGVNEQFF.

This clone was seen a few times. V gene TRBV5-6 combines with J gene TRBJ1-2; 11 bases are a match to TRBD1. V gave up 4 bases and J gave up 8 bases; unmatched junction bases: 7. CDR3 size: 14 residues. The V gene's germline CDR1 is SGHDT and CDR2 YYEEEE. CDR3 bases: TGTGCCAGCAGCGTGGGGACAGGGGGTAACGGCTACACCTTC. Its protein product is CASSVGTGGNGYTF.

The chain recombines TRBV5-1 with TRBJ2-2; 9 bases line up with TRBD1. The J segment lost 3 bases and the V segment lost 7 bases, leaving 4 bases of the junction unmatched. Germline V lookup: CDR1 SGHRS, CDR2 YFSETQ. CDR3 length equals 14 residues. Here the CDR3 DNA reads TGCGCCAGCGGGAGGACAGGGGACACCGGGGAGCTGTTTTTT. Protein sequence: CASGRTGDTGELFF.

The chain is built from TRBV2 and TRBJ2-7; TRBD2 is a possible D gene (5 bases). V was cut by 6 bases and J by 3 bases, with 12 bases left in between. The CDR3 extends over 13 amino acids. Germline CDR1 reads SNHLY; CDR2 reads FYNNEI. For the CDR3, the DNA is TGTGCCAGCAGCGGGGAGATCAGCTACGAGCAGTACGTC. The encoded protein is CASSGEISYEQYV.

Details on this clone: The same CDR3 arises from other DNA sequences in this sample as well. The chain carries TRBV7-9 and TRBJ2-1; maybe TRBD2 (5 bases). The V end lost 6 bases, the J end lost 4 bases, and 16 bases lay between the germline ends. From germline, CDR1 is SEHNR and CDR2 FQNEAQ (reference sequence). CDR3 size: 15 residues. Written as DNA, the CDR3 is TGTGCCAGCAGTACGGGGTCCCGGGCTTACAATGAGCAGTTCTTC. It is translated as CASSTGSRAYNEQFF.

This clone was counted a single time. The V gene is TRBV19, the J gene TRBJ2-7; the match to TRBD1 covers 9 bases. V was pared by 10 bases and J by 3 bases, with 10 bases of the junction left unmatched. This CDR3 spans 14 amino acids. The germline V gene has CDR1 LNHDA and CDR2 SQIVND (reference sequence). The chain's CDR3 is CATLPGQGNYEQYF. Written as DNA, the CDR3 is TGTGCCACCTTGCCGGGACAGGGAAACTACGAGCAGTACTTC.

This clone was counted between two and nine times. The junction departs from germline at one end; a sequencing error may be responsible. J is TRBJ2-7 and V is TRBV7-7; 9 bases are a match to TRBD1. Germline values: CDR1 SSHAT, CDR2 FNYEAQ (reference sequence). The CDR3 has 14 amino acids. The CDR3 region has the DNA TGTGCTAGCAGCCGCGAGGGACAGGGCGCCGAGCAGTACTTC. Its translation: CASSREGQGAEQYF.

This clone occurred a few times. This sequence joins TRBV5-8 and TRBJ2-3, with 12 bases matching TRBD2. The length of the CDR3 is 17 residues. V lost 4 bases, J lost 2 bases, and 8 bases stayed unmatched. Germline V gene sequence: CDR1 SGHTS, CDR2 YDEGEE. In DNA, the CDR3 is TGTGCCAGCAGCGGCTCTGGACTAGCGGGGCTCACAGATACGCAGTATTTT. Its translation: CASSGSGLAGLTDTQYF.

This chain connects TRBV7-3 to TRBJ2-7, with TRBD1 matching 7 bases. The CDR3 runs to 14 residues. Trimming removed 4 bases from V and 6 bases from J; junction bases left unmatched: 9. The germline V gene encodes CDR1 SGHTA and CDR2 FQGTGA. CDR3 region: CASSSGTDPAEQYF. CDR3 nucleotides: TGTGCCAGCAGCTCGGGGACAGACCCTGCCGAGCAGTACTTC. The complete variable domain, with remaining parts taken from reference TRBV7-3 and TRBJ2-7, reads GAGVSQTPSNKVTEKGKYVELRCDPISGHTALYWYRQSLGQGPEFLIYFQGTGAADDSGLPNDRFFAVRPEGSVSTLKIQRTERGDSAVYLCASSSGTDPAEQYFGPGTRLTVT.

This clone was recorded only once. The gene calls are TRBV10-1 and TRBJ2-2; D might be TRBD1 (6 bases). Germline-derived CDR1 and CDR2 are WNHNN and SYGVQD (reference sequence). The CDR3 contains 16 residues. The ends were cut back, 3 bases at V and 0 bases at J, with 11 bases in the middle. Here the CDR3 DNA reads TGCGCCAGCAGTGAAACAGGGCCCCCGAACACCGGGGAGCTGTTTTTT. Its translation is CASSETGPPNTGELFF.

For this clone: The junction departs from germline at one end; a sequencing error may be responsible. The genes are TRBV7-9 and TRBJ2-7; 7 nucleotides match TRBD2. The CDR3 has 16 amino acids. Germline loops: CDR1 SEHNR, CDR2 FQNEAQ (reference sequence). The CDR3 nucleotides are TGTTCCAGCTCCTCTACCGCGGGGGAACCTACCTACGAGCAGTACTTC. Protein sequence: CSSSSTAGEPTYEQYF.

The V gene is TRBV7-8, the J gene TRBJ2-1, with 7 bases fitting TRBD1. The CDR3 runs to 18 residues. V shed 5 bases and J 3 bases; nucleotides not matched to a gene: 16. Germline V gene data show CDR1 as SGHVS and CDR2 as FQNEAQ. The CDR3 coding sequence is TGTGCCAGCAGCCCGAATACAGGGGCCCTGACAGGCTACAATGAGCAGTTCTTC. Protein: CASSPNTGALTGYNEQFF.

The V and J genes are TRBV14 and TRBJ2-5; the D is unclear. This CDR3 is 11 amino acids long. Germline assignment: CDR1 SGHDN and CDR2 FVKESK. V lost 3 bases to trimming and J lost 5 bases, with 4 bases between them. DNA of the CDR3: TGTGCCAGCAGCCATCGGGAGACCCAGTACTTC. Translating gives CASSHRETQYF.

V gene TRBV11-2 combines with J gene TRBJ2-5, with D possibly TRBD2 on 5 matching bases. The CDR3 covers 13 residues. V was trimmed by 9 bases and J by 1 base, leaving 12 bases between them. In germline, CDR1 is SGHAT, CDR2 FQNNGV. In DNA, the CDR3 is TGTGCCAGTACCGGGGTTTTCCAAGAGACCCAGTACTTC. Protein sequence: CASTGVFQETQYF.

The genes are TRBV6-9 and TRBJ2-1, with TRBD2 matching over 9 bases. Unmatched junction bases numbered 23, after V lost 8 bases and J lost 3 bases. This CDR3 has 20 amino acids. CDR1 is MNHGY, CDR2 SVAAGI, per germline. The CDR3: CASPQGTSREEVQYYNEQFF. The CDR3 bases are TGTGCCAGCCCTCAAGGGACTAGCAGAGAGGAAGTCCAGTACTACAATGAGCAGTTCTTC.

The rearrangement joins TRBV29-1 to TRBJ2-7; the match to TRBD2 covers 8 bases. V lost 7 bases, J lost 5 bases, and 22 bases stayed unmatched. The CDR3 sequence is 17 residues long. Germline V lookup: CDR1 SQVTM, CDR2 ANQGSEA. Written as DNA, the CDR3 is TGCAGCGCCCGCGGGGGGACGGGGGACTCTGCGGCAAACGAGCAGTACTTC. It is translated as CSARGGTGDSAANEQYF.

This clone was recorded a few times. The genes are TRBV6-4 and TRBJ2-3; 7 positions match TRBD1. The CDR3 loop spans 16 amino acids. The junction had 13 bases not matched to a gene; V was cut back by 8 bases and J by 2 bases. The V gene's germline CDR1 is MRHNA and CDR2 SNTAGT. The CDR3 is CASAPGRDSHTDTQYF. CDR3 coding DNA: TGTGCCAGCGCCCCCGGCCGGGACAGCCACACAGATACGCAGTATTTT.

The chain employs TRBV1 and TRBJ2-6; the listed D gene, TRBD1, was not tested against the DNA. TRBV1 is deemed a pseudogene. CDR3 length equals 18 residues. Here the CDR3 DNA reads TGCACCAGCAGCACCTCCTGCCGGGCAGGGGATGGGGCCAACGTCCTGACTTTC. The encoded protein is CTSSTSCRAGDGANVLTF.

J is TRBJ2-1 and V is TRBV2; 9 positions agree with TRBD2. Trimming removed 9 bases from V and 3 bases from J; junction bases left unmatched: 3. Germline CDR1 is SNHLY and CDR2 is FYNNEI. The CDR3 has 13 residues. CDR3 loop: CARRGGVYNEQFF. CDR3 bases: TGTGCCAGGCGCGGGGGGGTCTACAATGAGCAGTTCTTC.

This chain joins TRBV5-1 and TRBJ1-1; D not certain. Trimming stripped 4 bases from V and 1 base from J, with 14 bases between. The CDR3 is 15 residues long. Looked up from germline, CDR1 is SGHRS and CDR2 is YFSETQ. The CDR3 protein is CASSPSMNRNTEAFF. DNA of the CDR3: TGCGCCAGCAGCCCGAGTATGAACCGGAACACTGAAGCTTTCTTT.

DNA of the CDR3: TGTGCCAGCAGTTACTCGACAGGGTGGAATTCACCCCTCCACTTT. Its translation is CASSYSTGWNSPLHF. The chain couples TRBV6-5 to TRBJ1-6; TRBD1 matches 7 bases. J was trimmed by 7 bases and V by 0 bases; bases with no gene match: 3. Germline assignment: CDR1 MNHEY and CDR2 SVGAGI. The CDR3 is 15 amino acids.

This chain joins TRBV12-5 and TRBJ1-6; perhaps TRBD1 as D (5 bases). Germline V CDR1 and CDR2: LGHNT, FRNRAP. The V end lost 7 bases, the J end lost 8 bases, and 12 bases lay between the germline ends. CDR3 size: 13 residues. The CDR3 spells CASDRDSDSPLHF. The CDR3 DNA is TGTGCTAGTGATCGGGACTCTGATTCACCCCTCCACTTT.